This T cell receptor (beta chain) comes out of a study of T cell repertoires in cytomegalovirus infection. Using its own MiXCR run on the reads, TCRdb lists one record per CDR3 protein. There are about 270,000 distinct CDR3 sequences in the sample; roughly 21% occur only once, and about 21% lies in the top ten. The ends lost 6 bases at V and 1 base at J; junction bases unmatched: 1. This CDR3 contains 14 residues. Per the germline V gene, CDR1 is LNHNV and CDR2 is YYDKDF (reference sequence). On this clonotype: What it binds is not known.

The rearrangement joins TRBV15 to TRBJ2-2; 8 bases map to TRBD1. The receptor was derived from a human donor in good health (CMV status not recorded). Some clones in this sample may be carry-over from other donors' samples. This material consisted of cultured PBMCs, taken from culture after CMV antigen stimulation. The CDR3 bases are TGTGCCACCAGGGGGACAGGGAACACCGGGGAGCTGTTTTTT. It encodes CATRGTGNTGELFF. Supplemented by reference TRBV15 and TRBJ2-2, the full variable domain reads DAMVIQNPRYQVTQFGKPVTLSCSQTLNHNVMYWYQQKSSQAPKLLFHYYDKDFNNEADTPDNFQSRRPNTSFCFLDIRSPGLGDTAMYLCATRGTGNTGELFFGEGSRLTVL.